The 18 T cell receptor beta chains reported below all come from one sample, sequenced in a study of post-analysis software for immune sequencing data. Whole-study results and caveats: Included in a set of several TRBV segments more frequent in patients than controls were TRBV5-6, TRBV5-1 and TRBV20-1.

What these receptors recognize is not known. Unique molecular identifiers were present in the TCR beta cDNA libraries. TCRdb analysed the PCR reads with MiXCR anew, one entry per CDR3 protein. The repertoire holds 450,000 to 650,000 distinct CDR3 sequences, about 40% seen once, with 1.5% to 2% in the top ten. Material for sequencing was blood. These receptors all stem from a girl aged 10 to 17 with multiple sclerosis.

This CDR3 reads CSVSEVGEKLFF. The CDR3 DNA sequence: TGCAGCGTTTCCGAGGTCGGTGAAAAACTGTTTTTT. The chain recombines TRBV29-1 with TRBJ1-4; no clear D gene. The CDR3 consists of 12 residues. Germline V lookup: CDR1 SQVTM, CDR2 ANQGSEA. V dropped 5 bases and J dropped 7 bases, with 11 bases sitting between them.

This clonotype was counted ten times or more. The V call is TRBV6-4, the J call TRBJ1-2; D is ambiguous. Trimming left V 0 bases short and J 2 bases short, with 4 bases between. The CDR3 has 13 residues. Germline loops: CDR1 MRHNA, CDR2 SNTAGT. The CDR3 region is CASSDSGNYGYTF. CDR3 DNA sequence: TGTGCCAGCAGTGACTCAGGGAACTATGGCTACACCTTC.

This clonotype has more than one count but fewer than ten. This chain links TRBV5-1 with TRBJ2-5; a possible D gene is TRBD1 (5 bases). This CDR3 is 13 amino acids long. Trimming removed 6 bases at V and 1 base at J, with 10 bases between. Germline loops: CDR1 SGHRS, CDR2 YFSETQ. In nucleotides, the CDR3 is TGCGCCAGCACGACAGCGAGCCAAGAGACCCAGTACTTC. As protein: CASTTASQETQYF.

The chain links TRBV12-3 or TRBV12-4 to TRBJ2-5; D unresolved. Trimming removed 5 bases at V and 11 bases at J, with 18 bases between. CDR3 length: 13 amino acids. The chain's CDR3 is CASSPQDLPGQYF. CDR3 nucleotide sequence: TGTGCCAGCAGTCCCCAGGATCTACCTGGGCAGTACTTC.

This clonotype was observed a handful of times. This rearrangement joins TRBV7-9 to TRBJ2-7; D ambiguous. The CDR3 extends over 14 amino acids. Germline CDR1 reads SEHNR; CDR2 reads FQNEAQ (reference sequence). V was trimmed by 4 bases and J by 5 bases, leaving 15 bases between them. The CDR3 spells CASSSLVIPHEQYF. The CDR3 DNA reads as TGTGCCAGCAGCTCCCTCGTGATTCCCCACGAGCAGTACTTC. The variable domain in full, completed from reference TRBV7-9 and TRBJ2-7, reads DTGVSQNPRHKITKRGQNVTFRCDPISEHNRLYWYRQTLGQGPEFLTYFQNEAQLEKSRLLSDRFSAERPKGSFSTLEIQRTEQGDSAMYLCASSSLVIPHEQYFGPGTRLTVT.

Details on this clonotype: One end of the junction is discordant with germline, which a read error may explain. The rearrangement joins TRBV4-1 to TRBJ2-3; D is tentatively TRBD1 or TRBD2 (5 bases each). Germline V gene sequence: CDR1 MGHRA, CDR2 YSYEKL. The CDR3 has 16 amino acids. This CDR3 is CASRQGPGLRADTQYF. The CDR3 DNA reads TGCGCCAGCCGCCAAGGGCCGGGGCTCCGGGCAGATACGCAGTATTTT.

This chain joins TRBV4-1 and TRBJ1-1; D might be TRBD1 (5 bases). Looked up from germline, CDR1 is MGHRA and CDR2 is YSYEKL. CDR3 size: 16 residues. Trimming left V 3 bases short and J 5 bases short, with 19 bases between. The CDR3, as DNA: TGCGCCAGCAGCCACGAAAGAACAGGATTGGTGACTGAAGCTTTCTTT. It specifies CASSHERTGLVTEAFF.

The chain is built from TRBV3-1 and TRBJ2-3; TRBD2 agrees at 8 bases. The CDR3 covers 19 residues. With 1 base clipped from V and 1 base from J, the junction kept 13 bases outside the gene matches. Germline V gene sequence: CDR1 LGHDT, CDR2 YNNKEL (reference sequence). The CDR3 spells CASSQVTASGQSGTDTQYF. CDR3 DNA sequence: TGTGCCAGCAGCCAAGTTACGGCTAGCGGGCAGTCTGGCACAGATACGCAGTATTTT.

This chain joins TRBV7-2 and TRBJ2-3; D may be TRBD2 (6 bases). This CDR3 spans 15 amino acids. V lost 5 bases, J lost 10 bases, and 22 bases lay in between. The germline CDR1 and CDR2 sequences are SGHTA and FQGNSA. DNA of the CDR3: TGTGCCAGCAGCATGGAGGGACTCGACTACCGGCCGCAGTATTTT. The encoded protein is CASSMEGLDYRPQYF. Supplemented by reference TRBV7-2 and TRBJ2-3, the full variable domain reads GAGVSQSPSNKVTEKGKDVELRCDPISGHTALYWYRQSLGQGLEFLIYFQGNSAPDKSGLPSDRFSAERTGGSVSTLTIQRTQQEDSAVYLCASSMEGLDYRPQYFGPGTRLTVL.

This clonotype showed up just a few times. This rearrangement joins TRBV27 to TRBJ2-1; the match to TRBD2 covers 8 bases. The CDR3 totals 15 residues. V lost 5 bases to trimming and J lost 8 bases; unmatched junction nucleotides: 11. CDR1 and CDR2 from the germline V gene are MNHEY and SMNVEV (reference sequence). The CDR3 DNA reads TGTGCCAGCAGTCCTCTAGGACTAGCAAAATATGAGCAGTTCTTC. Translation gives CASSPLGLAKYEQFF.

The V call is TRBV13, the J call TRBJ1-1, with a tentative D call TRBD1 (5 bases). V gave up 4 bases and J gave up 3 bases, with 15 bases separating them. Germline CDR1 PRHDT, CDR2 FYEKMQ (reference sequence). The CDR3 has 15 amino acids. CDR3 nucleotide sequence: TGTGCCAGCAGCTCTTTCGGGGTGGGGGACACTGAAGCTTTCTTT. Protein sequence: CASSSFGVGDTEAFF.

V usage is TRBV29-1 and J usage is TRBJ2-3; the match to TRBD2 covers 9 bases. The CDR3 consists of 16 residues. V lost 1 base to trimming and J lost 4 bases; unmatched junction nucleotides: 9. Germline CDR1 reads SQVTM; CDR2 reads ANQGSEA. CDR3 region: CSVEGASGKVADTQYF. CDR3 coding DNA: TGCAGCGTTGAAGGGGCTAGCGGGAAGGTTGCAGATACGCAGTATTTT.

The chain uses TRBV20-1 and TRBJ2-1; D may be TRBD1 (5 bases). Germline loops: CDR1 DFQATT, CDR2 SNEGSKA (reference sequence). Trimming pared 3 bases from V and 6 bases from J, leaving 9 bases between. The CDR3 length is 12 residues. The CDR3 DNA follows: TGCAGTGCTAGGATCAGGGTCAATGAGCAGTTCTTC. Its protein is CSARIRVNEQFF.

The chain employs TRBV20-1 and TRBJ2-3; possibly TRBD2 for D (5 bases). V lost 3 bases and J lost 1, with 14 bases in between. In germline, CDR1 is DFQATT, CDR2 SNEGSKA (reference sequence). The CDR3 sequence is 15 residues long. The CDR3 DNA sequence: TGCAGTGCTAGGTCGGGGAACCGACGCACAGATACGCAGTATTTT. Residues: CSARSGNRRTDTQYF.

This clonotype came up a few times. V is TRBV2 and J is TRBJ1-2; D gene unclear. The CDR3 is 14 amino acids. CDR1 and CDR2 (germline): SNHLY, FYNNEI. V was cut by 4 bases and J by 8 bases, with 17 bases left in between. This chain's CDR3 is CASSVRQATSGYTF. The CDR3 DNA reads as TGTGCCAGCAGTGTTCGGCAGGCGACTTCGGGCTACACCTTC.

Only one count was recorded for this clonotype. The gene calls are TRBV12-3 or TRBV12-4 and TRBJ2-3; 8 positions agree with TRBD2. CDR3 length equals 14 residues. V dropped 9 bases and J dropped 4; count of bases not matched to a gene: 9. The CDR3, as DNA: TGTGCCAGTGCCGGGACTAGGTCGGCAGATACGCAGTATTTT. Translated, it gives CASAGTRSADTQYF.

V gene TRBV6-5 combines with J gene TRBJ2-7; 9 bases agree with TRBD1. This CDR3 spans 16 amino acids. CDR1 MNHEY and CDR2 SVGAGI come from the germline V gene. Germline trimming cut 2 bases from V and 0 bases from J; bases unmatched to any gene: 5. CDR3 region: CASSYRGQGFSYEQYF. The CDR3 bases are TGTGCCAGCAGTTACCGGGGACAGGGTTTCTCCTACGAGCAGTACTTC.

In this sample, this clonotype turned up a few times. The rearrangement links TRBV4-1 to TRBJ2-1; 13 nucleotides line up with TRBD2. Germline trimming cut 3 bases from V and 0 bases from J; bases unmatched to any gene: 14. Per germline, CDR1 MGHRA and CDR2 YSYEKL. The CDR3 has 21 residues. CDR3 sequence (DNA): TGCGCCAGCAGCCAGTTACCCGGGACTAGCGGGATTACCAACTCCTACAATGAGCAGTTCTTC. Its translation is CASSQLPGTSGITNSYNEQFF.